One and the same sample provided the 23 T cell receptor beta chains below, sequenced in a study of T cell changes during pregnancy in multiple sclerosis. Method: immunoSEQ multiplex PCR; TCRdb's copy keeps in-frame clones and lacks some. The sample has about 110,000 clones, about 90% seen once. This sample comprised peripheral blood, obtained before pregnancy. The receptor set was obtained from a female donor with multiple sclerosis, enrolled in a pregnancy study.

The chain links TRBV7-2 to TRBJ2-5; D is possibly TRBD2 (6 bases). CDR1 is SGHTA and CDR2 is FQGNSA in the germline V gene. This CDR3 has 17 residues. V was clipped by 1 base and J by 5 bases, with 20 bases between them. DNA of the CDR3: TGTGCCAGCAGCTTAGGACTTCTCGGGACTTCTACGGAGACCCAGTACTTC. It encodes CASSLGLLGTSTETQYF.

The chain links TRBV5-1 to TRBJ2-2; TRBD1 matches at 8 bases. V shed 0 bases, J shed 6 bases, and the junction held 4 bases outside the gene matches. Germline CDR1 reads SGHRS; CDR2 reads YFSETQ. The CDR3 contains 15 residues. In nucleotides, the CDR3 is TGCGCCAGCAGCTTGGGACAGGGGCCCCCCGGGGAGCTGTTTTTT. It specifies CASSLGQGPPGELFF. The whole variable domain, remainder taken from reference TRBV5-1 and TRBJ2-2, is KAGVTQTPRYLIKTRGQQVTLSCSPISGHRSVSWYQQTPGQGLQFLFEYFSETQRNKGNFPGRFSGRQFSNSRSEMNVSTLELGDSALYLCASSLGQGPPGELFFGEGSRLTVL.

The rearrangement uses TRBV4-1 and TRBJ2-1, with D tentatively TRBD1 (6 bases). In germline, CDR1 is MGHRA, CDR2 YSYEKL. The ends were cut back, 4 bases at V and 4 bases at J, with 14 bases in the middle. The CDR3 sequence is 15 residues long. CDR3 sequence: CASSPRTDSYNEQFF. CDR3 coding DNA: TGCGCCAGCAGCCCGAGGACAGATTCTTACAATGAGCAGTTCTTC.

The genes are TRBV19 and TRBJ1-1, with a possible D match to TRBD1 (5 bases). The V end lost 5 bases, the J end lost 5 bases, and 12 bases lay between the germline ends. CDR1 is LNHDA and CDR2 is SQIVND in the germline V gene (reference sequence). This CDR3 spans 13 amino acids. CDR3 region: CASSPWGGTEAFF. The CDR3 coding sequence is TGTGCCAGTAGTCCTTGGGGGGGGACTGAAGCTTTCTTT.

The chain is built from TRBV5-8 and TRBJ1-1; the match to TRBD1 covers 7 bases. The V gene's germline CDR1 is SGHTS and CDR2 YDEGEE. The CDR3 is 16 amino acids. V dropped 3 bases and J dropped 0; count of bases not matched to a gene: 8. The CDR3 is CASSSRQGLMNTEAFF. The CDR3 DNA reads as TGTGCCAGCAGCTCTAGACAGGGCTTAATGAACACTGAAGCTTTCTTT.

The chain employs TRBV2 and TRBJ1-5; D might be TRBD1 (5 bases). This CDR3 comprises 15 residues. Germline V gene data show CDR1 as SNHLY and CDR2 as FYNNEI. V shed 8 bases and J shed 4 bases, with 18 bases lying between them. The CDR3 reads CASRREARGNQPQHF. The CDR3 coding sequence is TGTGCCAGCCGGAGGGAGGCTAGGGGAAATCAGCCCCAGCATTTT.

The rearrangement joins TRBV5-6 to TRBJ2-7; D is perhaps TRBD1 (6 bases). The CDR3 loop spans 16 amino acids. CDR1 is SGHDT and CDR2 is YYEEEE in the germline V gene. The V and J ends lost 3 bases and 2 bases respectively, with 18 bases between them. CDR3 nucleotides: TGTGCCAGCAGCTCCTTGCTAGTGGACAGACCCTACGAGCAGTACTTC. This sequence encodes CASSSLLVDRPYEQYF.

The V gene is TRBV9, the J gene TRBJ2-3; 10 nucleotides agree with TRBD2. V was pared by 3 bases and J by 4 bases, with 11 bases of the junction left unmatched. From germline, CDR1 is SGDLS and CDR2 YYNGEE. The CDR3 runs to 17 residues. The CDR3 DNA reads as TGTGCCAGCAGCGGAGCTAGCGGGAGTATTGGTCCAGATACGCAGTATTTT. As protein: CASSGASGSIGPDTQYF.

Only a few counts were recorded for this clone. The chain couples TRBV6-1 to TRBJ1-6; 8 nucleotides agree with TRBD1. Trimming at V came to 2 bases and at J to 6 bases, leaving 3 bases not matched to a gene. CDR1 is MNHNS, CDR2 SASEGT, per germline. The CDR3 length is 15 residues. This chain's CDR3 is CASSERDRSNSPLHF. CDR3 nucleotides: TGTGCCAGCAGTGAACGGGACAGGAGTAATTCACCCCTCCACTTT.

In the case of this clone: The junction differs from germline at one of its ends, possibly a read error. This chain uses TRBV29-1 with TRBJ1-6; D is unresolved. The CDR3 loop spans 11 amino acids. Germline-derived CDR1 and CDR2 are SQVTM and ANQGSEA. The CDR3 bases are TGTGGGAGCTCCTATAATTCACCCCTCCACTTT. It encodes CGSSYNSPLHF.

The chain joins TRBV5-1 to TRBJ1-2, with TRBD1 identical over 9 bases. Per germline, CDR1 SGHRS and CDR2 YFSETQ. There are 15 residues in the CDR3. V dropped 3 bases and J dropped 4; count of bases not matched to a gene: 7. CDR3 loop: CASSYAGQGVYGYTF. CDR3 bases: TGCGCCAGCAGCTACGCGGGACAGGGTGTCTATGGCTACACCTTC.

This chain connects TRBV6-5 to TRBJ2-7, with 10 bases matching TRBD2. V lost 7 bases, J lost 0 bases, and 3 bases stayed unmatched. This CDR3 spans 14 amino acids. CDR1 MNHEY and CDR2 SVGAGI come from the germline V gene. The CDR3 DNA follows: TGTGCCAGCACTCCTAGCGGGAGCTCCTACGAGCAGTACTTC. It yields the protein CASTPSGSSYEQYF.

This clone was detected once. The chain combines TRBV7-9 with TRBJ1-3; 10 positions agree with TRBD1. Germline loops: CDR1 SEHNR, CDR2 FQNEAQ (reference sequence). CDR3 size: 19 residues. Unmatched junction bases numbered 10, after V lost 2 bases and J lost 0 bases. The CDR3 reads CASSLLTGGPPGSGNTIYF. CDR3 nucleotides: TGTGCCAGCAGCTTATTGACAGGGGGCCCCCCTGGCTCTGGAAACACCATATATTTT.

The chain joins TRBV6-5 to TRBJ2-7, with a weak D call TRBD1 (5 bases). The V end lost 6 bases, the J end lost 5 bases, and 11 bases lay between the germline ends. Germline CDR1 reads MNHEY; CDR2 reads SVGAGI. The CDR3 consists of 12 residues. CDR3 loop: CASSPGYDEQYF. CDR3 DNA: TGTGCCAGCAGCCCAGGGTACGACGAGCAGTACTTC.

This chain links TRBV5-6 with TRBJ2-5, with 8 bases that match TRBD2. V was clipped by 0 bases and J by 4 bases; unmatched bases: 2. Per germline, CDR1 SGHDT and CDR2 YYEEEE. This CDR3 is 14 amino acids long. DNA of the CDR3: TGTGCCAGCAGCTTGGTGCTAGCGGGAGAGACCCAGTACTTC. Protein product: CASSLVLAGETQYF.

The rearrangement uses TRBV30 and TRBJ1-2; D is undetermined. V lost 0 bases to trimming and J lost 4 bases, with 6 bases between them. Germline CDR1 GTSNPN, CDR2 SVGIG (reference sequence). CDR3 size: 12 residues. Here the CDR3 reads CAWSVGFYGYTF. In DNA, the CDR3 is TGTGCCTGGAGTGTGGGCTTCTATGGCTACACCTTC. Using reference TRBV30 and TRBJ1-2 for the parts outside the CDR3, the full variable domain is SQTIHQWPATLVQPVGSPLSLECTVEGTSNPNLYWYRQAAGRGLQLLFYSVGIGQISSEVPQNLSASRPQDRQFILSSKKLLLSDSGFYLCAWSVGFYGYTFGSGTRLTVV.

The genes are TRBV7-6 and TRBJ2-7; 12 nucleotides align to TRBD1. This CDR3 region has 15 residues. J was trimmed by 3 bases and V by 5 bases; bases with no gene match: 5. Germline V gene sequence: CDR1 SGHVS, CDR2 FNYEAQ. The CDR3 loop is CASSVGTGGLYEQYF. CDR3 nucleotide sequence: TGTGCCAGCAGCGTAGGGACAGGGGGCCTCTACGAGCAGTACTTC. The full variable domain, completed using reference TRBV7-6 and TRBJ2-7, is GAGVSQSPRYKVTKRGQDVALRCDPISGHVSLYWYRQALGQGPEFLTYFNYEAQQDKSGLPNDRFSAERPEGSISTLTIQRTEQRDSAMYRCASSVGTGGLYEQYFGPGTRLTVT.

The CDR3 nucleotides read TGCGCCAGCAGCCAAGTAATGTCGGGACAGGGGGCGAAAGGGGGTGAAAAACTGTTTTTT. This codes for CASSQVMSGQGAKGGEKLFF. V gene TRBV4-1 combines with J gene TRBJ1-4; 12 bases align to TRBD1. CDR1 and CDR2 (germline): MGHRA, YSYEKL. CDR3 length equals 20 residues. The junction had 16 bases not matched to a gene; V was cut back by 1 base and J by 7 bases.

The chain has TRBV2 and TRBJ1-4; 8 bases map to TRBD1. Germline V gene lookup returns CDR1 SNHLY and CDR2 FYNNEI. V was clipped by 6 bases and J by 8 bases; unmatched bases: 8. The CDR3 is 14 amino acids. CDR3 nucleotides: TGTGCCAGCAGCCGGACAGGGTCACAAGAAAAACTGTTTTTT. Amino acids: CASSRTGSQEKLFF.

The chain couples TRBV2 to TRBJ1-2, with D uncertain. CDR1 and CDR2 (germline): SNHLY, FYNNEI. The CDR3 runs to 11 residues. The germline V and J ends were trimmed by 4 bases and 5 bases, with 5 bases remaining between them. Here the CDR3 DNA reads TGTGCCAGCAGTGTGCAGTATGGCTACACCTTC. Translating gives CASSVQYGYTF.

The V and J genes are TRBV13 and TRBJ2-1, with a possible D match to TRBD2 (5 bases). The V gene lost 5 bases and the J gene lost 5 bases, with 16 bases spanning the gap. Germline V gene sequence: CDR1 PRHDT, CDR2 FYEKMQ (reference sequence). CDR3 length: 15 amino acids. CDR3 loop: CASSKARDGNNEQFF. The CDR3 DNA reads TGTGCCAGCAGCAAGGCTAGAGACGGGAACAATGAGCAGTTCTTC.

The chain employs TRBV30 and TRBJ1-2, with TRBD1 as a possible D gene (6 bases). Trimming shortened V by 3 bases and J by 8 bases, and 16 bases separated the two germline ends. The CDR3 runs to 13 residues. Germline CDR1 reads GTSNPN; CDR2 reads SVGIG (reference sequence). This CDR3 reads CAWRGDTWDGYTF. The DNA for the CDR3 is TGTGCCTGGAGGGGGGACACGTGGGACGGCTACACCTTC.

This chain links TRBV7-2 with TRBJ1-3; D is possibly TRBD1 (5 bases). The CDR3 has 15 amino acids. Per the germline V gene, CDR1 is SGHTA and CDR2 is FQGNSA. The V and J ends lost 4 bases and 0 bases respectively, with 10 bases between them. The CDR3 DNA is TGTGCCAGCAGCTCCGGGACTTTCTCTGGAAACACCATATATTTT. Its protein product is CASSSGTFSGNTIYF.